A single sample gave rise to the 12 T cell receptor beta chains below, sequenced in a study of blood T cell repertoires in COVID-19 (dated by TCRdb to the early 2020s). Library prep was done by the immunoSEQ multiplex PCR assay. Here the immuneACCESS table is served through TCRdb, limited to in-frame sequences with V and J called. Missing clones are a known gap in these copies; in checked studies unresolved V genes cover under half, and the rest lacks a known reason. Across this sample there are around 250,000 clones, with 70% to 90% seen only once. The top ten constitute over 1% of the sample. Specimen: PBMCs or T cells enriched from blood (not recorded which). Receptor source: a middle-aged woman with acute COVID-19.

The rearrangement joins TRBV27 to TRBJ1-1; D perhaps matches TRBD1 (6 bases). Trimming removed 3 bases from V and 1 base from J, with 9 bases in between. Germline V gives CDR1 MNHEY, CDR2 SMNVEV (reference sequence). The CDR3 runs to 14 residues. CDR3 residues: CASSFRGGNTEAFF. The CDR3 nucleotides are TGTGCCAGCAGTTTCAGGGGTGGGAACACTGAAGCTTTCTTT.

The CDR3 is CASSERDRGRPTDTQYF. The CDR3 DNA follows: TGTGCCAGCAGCGAGAGGGACAGGGGGCGACCTACAGATACGCAGTATTTT. The chain has TRBV9 and TRBJ2-3, with TRBD1 matching over 12 bases. After removal of 3 bases from V and 3 bases from J, the junction contained 8 bases not matched to a gene. The CDR3 is made up of 17 amino acids. Per the germline V gene, CDR1 is SGDLS and CDR2 is YYNGEE. Together with reference TRBV9 and TRBJ2-3, the CDR3 gives the full variable domain: DSGVTQTPKHLITATGQRVTLRCSPRSGDLSVYWYQQSLDQGLQFLIQYYNGEERAKGNILERFSAQQFPDLHSELNLSSLELGDSALYFCASSERDRGRPTDTQYFGPGTRLTVL.

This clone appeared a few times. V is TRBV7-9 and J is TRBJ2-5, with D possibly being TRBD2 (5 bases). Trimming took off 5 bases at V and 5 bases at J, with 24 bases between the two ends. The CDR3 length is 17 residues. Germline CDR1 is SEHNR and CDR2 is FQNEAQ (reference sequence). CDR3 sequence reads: CASSPSTVWTGGETQYF. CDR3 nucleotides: TGTGCCAGCAGCCCCTCGACGGTCTGGACTGGCGGGGAGACCCAGTACTTC. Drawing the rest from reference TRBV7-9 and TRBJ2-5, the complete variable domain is DTGVSQNPRHKITKRGQNVTFRCDPISEHNRLYWYRQTLGQGPEFLTYFQNEAQLEKSRLLSDRFSAERPKGSFSTLEIQRTEQGDSAMYLCASSPSTVWTGGETQYFGPGTRLLVL.

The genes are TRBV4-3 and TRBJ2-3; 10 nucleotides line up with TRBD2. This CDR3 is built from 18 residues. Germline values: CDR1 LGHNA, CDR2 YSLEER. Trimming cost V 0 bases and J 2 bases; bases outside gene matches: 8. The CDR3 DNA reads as TGCGCCAGCAGCCAAGATTGGGCTAGCGGGAGTGACACAGATACGCAGTATTTT. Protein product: CASSQDWASGSDTDTQYF.

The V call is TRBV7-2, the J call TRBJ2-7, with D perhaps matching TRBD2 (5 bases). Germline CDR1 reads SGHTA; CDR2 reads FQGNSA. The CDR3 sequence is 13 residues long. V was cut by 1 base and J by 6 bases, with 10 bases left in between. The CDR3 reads CASSLEAAVEQYV. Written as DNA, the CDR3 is TGTGCCAGCAGCTTAGAAGCGGCTGTCGAGCAGTACGTC.

This CDR3 is CASSNGQHTEAFF. The CDR3 region has the DNA TGTGCCAGTAGTAACGGACAGCACACTGAAGCTTTCTTT. The J gene is TRBJ1-1, the V gene TRBV19; D is possibly TRBD1 (6 bases). V lost 4 bases to trimming and J lost 3 bases, with 9 bases between them. Germline lookup yields CDR1 LNHDA and CDR2 SQIVND (reference sequence). The CDR3 has 13 amino acids.

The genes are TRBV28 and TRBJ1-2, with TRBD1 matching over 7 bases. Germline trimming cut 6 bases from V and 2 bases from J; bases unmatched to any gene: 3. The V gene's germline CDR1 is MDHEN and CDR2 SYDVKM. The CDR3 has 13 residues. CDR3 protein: CASSIQGNYGYTF. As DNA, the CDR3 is TGTGCCAGCAGCATACAGGGGAACTATGGCTACACCTTC.

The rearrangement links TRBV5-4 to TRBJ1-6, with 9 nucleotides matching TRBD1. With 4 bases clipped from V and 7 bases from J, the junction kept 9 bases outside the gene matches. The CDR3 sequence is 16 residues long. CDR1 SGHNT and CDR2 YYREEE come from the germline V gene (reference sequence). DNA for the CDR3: TGTGCCAGCAGCCGATACGGGGGACAGGGAAATTCACCCCTCCACTTT. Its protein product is CASSRYGGQGNSPLHF.

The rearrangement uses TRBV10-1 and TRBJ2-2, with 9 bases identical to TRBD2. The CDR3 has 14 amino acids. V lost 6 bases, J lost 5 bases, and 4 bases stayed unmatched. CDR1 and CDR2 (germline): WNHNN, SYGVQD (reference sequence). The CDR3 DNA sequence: TGCGCCAGCAGCTCTAGCGGGACAACCGGGGAGCTGTTTTTT. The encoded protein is CASSSSGTTGELFF.

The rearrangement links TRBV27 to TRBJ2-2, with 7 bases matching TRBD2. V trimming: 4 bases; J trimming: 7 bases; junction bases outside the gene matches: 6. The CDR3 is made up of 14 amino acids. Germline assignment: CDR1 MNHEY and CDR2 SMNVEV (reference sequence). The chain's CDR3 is CASSWEGRGGELFF. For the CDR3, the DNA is TGTGCCAGCAGTTGGGAGGGTCGAGGCGGGGAGCTGTTTTTT.

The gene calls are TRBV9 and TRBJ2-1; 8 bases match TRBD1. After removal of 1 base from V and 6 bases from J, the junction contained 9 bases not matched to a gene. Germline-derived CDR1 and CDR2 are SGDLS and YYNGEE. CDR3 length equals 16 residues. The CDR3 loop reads CASSVRPGGHPNEQFF. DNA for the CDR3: TGTGCCAGCAGCGTACGCCCAGGGGGCCACCCCAATGAGCAGTTCTTC. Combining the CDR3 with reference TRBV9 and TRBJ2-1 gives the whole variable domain DSGVTQTPKHLITATGQRVTLRCSPRSGDLSVYWYQQSLDQGLQFLIQYYNGEERAKGNILERFSAQQFPDLHSELNLSSLELGDSALYFCASSVRPGGHPNEQFFGPGTRLTVL.

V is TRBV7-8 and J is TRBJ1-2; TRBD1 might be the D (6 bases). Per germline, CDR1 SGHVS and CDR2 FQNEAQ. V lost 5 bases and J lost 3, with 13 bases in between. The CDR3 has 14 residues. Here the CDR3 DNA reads TGTGCCAGCAGCCTACGGGACACCCACTATGGCTACACCTTC. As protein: CASSLRDTHYGYTF. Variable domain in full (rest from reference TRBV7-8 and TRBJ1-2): GAGVSQSPRYKVAKRGQDVALRCDPISGHVSLFWYQQALGQGPEFLTYFQNEAQLDKSGLPSDRFFAERPEGSVSTLKIQRTQQEDSAVYLCASSLRDTHYGYTFGSGTRLTVV.